This TCR beta chain comes out of a study of blood T cell repertoires in COVID-19. This clone appeared a few times. Unmatched junction bases numbered 1, after V lost 4 bases and J lost 3 bases. The CDR3 extends over 13 amino acids. Germline V gene lookup returns CDR1 SNHLY and CDR2 FYNNEI. Assay used: immunoSEQ multiplex PCR; TCRdb lists only in-frame clones, some missing. The data contain 150,000 or so clones, roughly 84% of them singletons. V usage is TRBV2 and J usage is TRBJ1-2; 8 nucleotides match TRBD1. The receptor's source is a man aged 65 to 79 who had been exposed to COVID-19. Sample: PBMCs or T cells enriched from blood (not recorded which). This CDR3 is CASSATGDYGYTF. The CDR3 nucleotides are TGTGCCAGCAGTGCGACAGGGGACTATGGCTACACCTTC.